The clone carrying this T cell receptor beta chain was detected many times. The antigen remains undetermined. The record originates from a study of regulatory T cells in long-lasting Graves disease. General study points: Repertoires from persistent disease leaned toward TRBV28, TRBJ1-2 and TRBJ2-5.

Germline V lookup: CDR1 SGHAT, CDR2 FQNNGV. Trimming removed 3 bases from V and 3 bases from J, with 11 bases in between. CDR3 length: 14 residues. Combining iRepertoire HTBI primers with Arm-PCR of CDR3 regions, the authors built TCR beta libraries. TCRdb reprocessed the multiplex PCR reads with MiXCR, giving one entry per CDR3 protein. This sample has some 500,000 distinct CDR3 sequences, with 16% found just once. Described time point: newly diagnosed GD, antithyroid drugs for less than 3 months. RNA isolated from PBMCs was used to make the TCR library. EDTA tubes held 8 to 10 milliliters of peripheral blood from each patient. This sample also belongs to another study, concerning T cells in Graves' hyperthyroidism and ophthalmopathy.

This TCR was recovered from a woman aged 40 to 65 with Graves disease. Material: peripheral blood mononuclear cells (PBMCs), obtained at new diagnosis, from a patient treated with antithyroid drugs. The genes are TRBV11-2 and TRBJ1-2; perhaps TRBD1 as D (6 bases). CDR3 bases: TGTGCCAGCAGCTTCGGGGGCAAATACTATGGCTACACCTTC. Its translation: CASSFGGKYYGYTF.